The table lists the clone carrying this T cell receptor beta chain with many counts. The data were taken from a study of regulatory T cells in long-lasting Graves disease. Assembly of TCR beta libraries relied on iRepertoire HTBI primers together with Arm-PCR of CDR3 regions. Via MiXCR, TCRdb re-called the multiplex PCR reads, giving one row per CDR3 protein. The table has hundreds of thousands of distinct CDR3 sequences, 16% seen once; the top ten hold roughly 18%. Regarding time point: newly diagnosed GD, antithyroid drugs for less than 3 months. From RNA extracted from PBMCs, the TCR library was made. The authors drew approximately 8.1 milliliters of peripheral blood into EDTA tubes. The same data also contributed to another study, on T cells in Graves' hyperthyroidism and ophthalmopathy. That work contributes: Each diagnosis was grounded in clinical symptoms, serum thyroxine and TRAb, thyroid ultrasound, and orbital computed tomography. The majority of expanded thyroid clonotypes above 0.001 also appeared in blood. In the analysis, a 13 V-J model separated ophthalmopathy from stable hyperthyroidism.

Sequenced material: peripheral blood mononuclear cells (PBMCs), taken at new diagnosis, from a patient treated with antithyroid drugs. The sequence came from a woman between 25 and 40 years old with Graves disease.

This chain's CDR3 is CASSPSGGRQPQHF. CDR3 DNA: TGTGCCAGCAGCCCGAGCGGAGGGCGTCAGCCCCAGCATTTT. The chain joins TRBV3-1 to TRBJ1-5; no firm D call. With 4 bases removed from V and 6 bases from J, the gap between germline ends came to 13 bases. This CDR3 is built from 14 residues. From germline, CDR1 is LGHDT and CDR2 YNNKEL (reference sequence).